This passage covers 15 T cell receptor beta chains from one sample sequenced in a study of chemoradiotherapy in HPV16-positive cancers. Profiled with immunoSEQ multiplex PCR; TCRdb holds only in-frame clones, not every one. This sample has 4,000 to 5,000 clones, with 75% to 90% found just once. The sequenced sample was tumor tissue, obtained from a patient who underwent chemoradiotherapy. The source is a human donor with HPV-associated anogenital cancer.

The rearrangement uses TRBV2 and TRBJ1-2; D not resolved. The length of the CDR3 is 11 residues. V was pared by 11 bases and J by 9 bases, with 16 bases between. Germline V gene sequence: CDR1 SNHLY, CDR2 FYNNEI. The CDR3 DNA reads TGTGCCGGTGTGGAAGTGGGCCGCTACACCTTC. Translated, it gives CAGVEVGRYTF.

The chain couples TRBV19 to TRBJ2-2; D is tentatively TRBD1 or TRBD2 (6 bases each). V dropped 5 bases and J dropped 5 bases, with 15 bases sitting between them. Germline V gene sequence: CDR1 LNHDA, CDR2 SQIVND (reference sequence). This CDR3 has 15 amino acids. The CDR3 nucleotides are TGTGCCAGTAGTGTCCCGGGGGACAAAACCGGGGAGCTGTTTTTT. It encodes CASSVPGDKTGELFF.

CDR3 nucleotides: TGTGCCAGCAGCTTGGGACTAGCGGGAGCCACCGGGGAGCTGTTTTTT. Translating it yields CASSLGLAGATGELFF. J is TRBJ2-2 and V is TRBV7-3; 14 nucleotides line up with TRBD2. Per the germline V gene, CDR1 is SGHTA and CDR2 is FQGTGA. The CDR3 spans 16 residues. Trimming cost V 3 bases and J 4 bases; bases outside gene matches: 1.

The V and J genes are TRBV5-1 and TRBJ2-5; 8 bases agree with TRBD2. The germline V gene encodes CDR1 SGHRS and CDR2 YFSETQ. J lost 2 bases, V lost 1 base, and 4 bases had no gene match. CDR3 size: 15 residues. The CDR3 DNA sequence: TGCGCCAGCAGCTTGAGCGGGAGTTGGCAAGAGACCCAGTACTTC. Encoded protein: CASSLSGSWQETQYF.

The CDR3 reads CASSEAGVYGYTF. CDR3 DNA sequence: TGTGCCAGCAGTGAAGCAGGGGTGTATGGCTACACCTTC. This chain joins TRBV6-1 and TRBJ1-2; D possibly corresponds to TRBD1 (5 bases). Germline lookup yields CDR1 MNHNS and CDR2 SASEGT. Trimming pared 0 bases from V and 5 bases from J, leaving 7 bases between. This CDR3 has 13 residues.

The V and J genes are TRBV18 and TRBJ1-1; D is ambiguous. Germline CDR1 KGHSH, CDR2 LQKENI. V lost 3 bases to trimming and J lost 5 bases, with 13 bases between them. The CDR3 length is 14 residues. The DNA of the CDR3 is TGTGCCAGCTCACCGGGGTCCGGGGAGACTGAAGCTTTCTTT. Translation: CASSPGSGETEAFF.

The rearrangement joins TRBV11-2 to TRBJ2-7, with 7 positions matching TRBD2. The V gene's germline CDR1 is SGHAT and CDR2 FQNNGV. V gave up 11 bases and J gave up 1 base; unmatched junction bases: 5. The CDR3 loop spans 12 amino acids. In DNA, the CDR3 is TGTGCCGGGGGGGACGGTTCCTACGAGCAGTACTTC. This translates into CAGGDGSYEQYF.

This clone was observed once. The V call is TRBV27, the J call TRBJ2-4, with D possibly being TRBD1 (6 bases). The CDR3 has 15 amino acids. The V gene's germline CDR1 is MNHEY and CDR2 SMNVEV (reference sequence). V was shortened by 4 bases and J by 0 bases, with 10 bases between the two germline ends. The CDR3 region is CASSSNRVAKNIQYF. The CDR3, as DNA: TGTGCCAGCAGTTCAAACAGGGTAGCCAAAAACATTCAGTACTTC.

This clone was detected once. This sequence joins TRBV19 and TRBJ2-5, with D perhaps TRBD2 (6 bases). Trimming cost V 6 bases and J 3 bases, with 11 bases left between them. Per the germline V gene, CDR1 is LNHDA and CDR2 is SQIVND (reference sequence). The CDR3 is made up of 13 amino acids. CDR3 DNA: TGTGCCAGTAGGAAGGGAGGAGAAGAGACCCAGTACTTC. Protein sequence: CASRKGGEETQYF.

This chain joins TRBV15 and TRBJ2-7, with TRBD2 identical over 7 bases. The ends lost 3 bases at V and 4 bases at J; junction bases unmatched: 9. This CDR3 is 15 amino acids long. The germline V gene encodes CDR1 LNHNV and CDR2 YYDKDF (reference sequence). The CDR3 protein is CATSSPGRREYEQYF. CDR3 in DNA: TGTGCCACCAGCAGCCCCGGACGGCGGGAGTACGAGCAGTACTTC.

The J gene is TRBJ2-5, the V gene TRBV5-1, with TRBD2 identical over 9 bases. In germline, CDR1 is SGHRS, CDR2 YFSETQ. With V trimmed by 4 bases and J by 1 base, 8 bases remained unmatched. CDR3 size: 16 residues. Here the CDR3 reads CASSHRERGAQETQYF. The CDR3, as DNA: TGCGCCAGCAGCCACAGGGAGCGGGGGGCCCAAGAGACCCAGTACTTC.

This clone appeared a single time. The chain has TRBV7-8 and TRBJ1-4; TRBD1 matches 9 bases. In germline, CDR1 is SGHVS, CDR2 FQNEAQ. V trimming: 5 bases; J trimming: 8 bases; junction bases outside the gene matches: 15. The CDR3 has 17 amino acids. CDR3: CASSPRPPGQGREKLFF. The CDR3 bases are TGTGCCAGCAGCCCCCGCCCCCCGGGACAGGGTCGGGAAAAACTGTTTTTT.

V and J are TRBV25-1 and TRBJ1-2, with no clear D. The CDR3 covers 14 residues. Trimming shortened V by 2 bases and J by 7 bases, and 14 bases separated the two germline ends. Germline V lookup: CDR1 MGHDK, CDR2 SYGVNS. CDR3: CASSERSGFFGYTF. DNA for the CDR3: TGTGCCAGCAGTGAAAGGTCCGGGTTCTTTGGCTACACCTTC.

The rearrangement links TRBV19 to TRBJ2-1; TRBD2 matches at 13 bases. The CDR3 is 16 residues long. CDR1 is LNHDA, CDR2 SQIVND, per germline (reference sequence). The V segment lost 4 bases and the J segment 10 bases; nucleotides outside the gene matches: 10. CDR3 sequence reads: CASSTRTSGSHVEQFF. CDR3 nucleotide sequence: TGTGCCAGTAGTACAAGGACTAGCGGGAGTCACGTCGAGCAGTTCTTC.

As to this clone: The junction and the germline gene differ at one end; a read error may be behind it. V usage is TRBV7-9 and J usage is TRBJ1-6, with D perhaps matching TRBD1 (6 bases). The V gene's germline CDR1 is SEHNR and CDR2 FQNEAQ (reference sequence). This CDR3 region has 15 residues. The CDR3: CASSIAQGGNSPLHF. The CDR3 DNA reads TGTGCCAGCAGCATAGCACAGGGAGGAAATTCACCCCTCCACTTT. The full variable domain, in which reference TRBV7-9 and TRBJ1-6 provide the parts outside the CDR3, is DTGVSQNPRHKITKRGQNVTFRCDPISEHNRLYWYRQTLGQGPEFLTYFQNEAQLEKSRLLSDRFSAERPKGSFSTLEIQRTEQGDSAMYLCASSIAQGGNSPLHFGNGTRLTVT.